This entry lists 13 T cell receptor beta chains sequenced from one sample in a study of T cell repertoires in cytomegalovirus infection. Using its own MiXCR run on the reads, TCRdb lists one record per CDR3 protein. The sample has around 800,000 distinct CDR3 sequences, less than 35% seen once. The antigens of these receptors remain unknown. The material sequenced was cultured CD8+ T cells from PBMCs, taken from culture after CMV antigen stimulation. These TCRs come from a human donor in good health (CMV status not recorded). Some clones in this sample may be carry-over from other donors' samples.

The chain is built from TRBV20-1 and TRBJ1-1, with D maybe TRBD1 (5 bases). Deletions cut 3 bases from V and 2 bases from J, with 13 bases between. The germline gives CDR1 DFQATT, CDR2 SNEGSKA (reference sequence). This CDR3 contains 14 residues. As DNA, the CDR3 is TGCAGTGCTAGGGAGAGTGGGGGAAACACTGAAGCTTTCTTT. It is translated as CSARESGGNTEAFF.

Only a few counts were recorded for this clonotype. The CDR3 coding sequence is TGTGCCAGCAGCCCCGATAGAAAACGACAGGTGGGGACAGATACGCAGTATTTT. Translated, it gives CASSPDRKRQVGTDTQYF. The chain has TRBV6-2 or TRBV6-3 and TRBJ2-3, with D perhaps TRBD1 (6 bases). Trimming cost V 6 bases and J 3 bases, with 25 bases left between them. The CDR3 is 18 amino acids. The V gene's germline CDR1 is MNHEY and CDR2 SVGEGT.

This clonotype was detected a few times. The chain recombines TRBV12-3 or TRBV12-4 with TRBJ1-2; 7 bases are a match to TRBD1. V dropped 5 bases and J dropped 7; count of bases not matched to a gene: 1. This CDR3 is built from 11 residues. The CDR3 region is CASSTGVGYTF. In DNA, the CDR3 is TGTGCCAGCAGTACAGGGGTTGGCTACACCTTC.

This clonotype was detected only a few times. The chain is built from TRBV6-4 and TRBJ1-1; TRBD1 matches 8 bases. J lost 2 bases, V lost 4 bases, and 3 bases had no gene match. This CDR3 is built from 14 residues. The V gene's germline CDR1 is MRHNA and CDR2 SNTAGT. CDR3 in DNA: TGTGCCAGCAGTGTTGACAGGGGAAACACTGAAGCTTTCTTT. Amino acids: CASSVDRGNTEAFF.

The V and J genes are TRBV9 and TRBJ1-2, with a tentative D call TRBD1 (6 bases). Germline CDR1 and CDR2: SGDLS and YYNGEE. The CDR3 extends over 15 amino acids. V dropped 0 bases and J dropped 7 bases, with 16 bases sitting between them. As DNA, the CDR3 is TGTGCCAGCAGCGTAGGGAGAGCGGACAGCCGTGGCTACACCTTC. Translated, it gives CASSVGRADSRGYTF.

This rearrangement joins TRBV19 to TRBJ1-5; D gene unclear. The CDR3 consists of 13 residues. CDR1 and CDR2 (germline): LNHDA, SQIVND (reference sequence). Trimming shortened V by 6 bases and J by 9 bases, and 15 bases separated the two germline ends. The CDR3 sequence is CASSRTDLRPQHF. As DNA, the CDR3 is TGTGCCAGTAGCCGGACCGATTTAAGGCCCCAGCATTTT. Full variable domain (remainder filled in from reference TRBV19 and TRBJ1-5): DGGITQSPKYLFRKEGQNVTLSCEQNLNHDAMYWYRQDPGQGLRLIYYSQIVNDFQKGDIAEGYSVSREKKESFPLTVTSAQKNPTAFYLCASSRTDLRPQHFGDGTRLSIL.

This clonotype has more than one count but fewer than ten. The chain is built from TRBV7-9 and TRBJ2-1; 8 bases fit TRBD1. The CDR3 is 15 amino acids. V was pared by 5 bases and J by 8 bases, with 11 bases of the junction left unmatched. Germline V gene data show CDR1 as SEHNR and CDR2 as FQNEAQ (reference sequence). CDR3 bases: TGTGCCAGCAGCCTAGACAGGGGTAGCGTCGATGAGCAGTTCTTC. This codes for CASSLDRGSVDEQFF. The full variable domain, rest sourced from reference TRBV7-9 and TRBJ2-1, is DTGVSQNPRHKITKRGQNVTFRCDPISEHNRLYWYRQTLGQGPEFLTYFQNEAQLEKSRLLSDRFSAERPKGSFSTLEIQRTEQGDSAMYLCASSLDRGSVDEQFFGPGTRLTVL.

On this clonotype itself: Relative to the germline gene, one junction end is altered; a read error may explain this. The chain links TRBV7-7 to TRBJ2-1, with D possibly being TRBD2 (6 bases). The CDR3 contains 13 residues. CDR1 and CDR2 from the germline V gene are SSHAT and FNYEAQ (reference sequence). CDR3 loop: CASSFTEGNEQFF. CDR3 DNA sequence: TGTGCTAGCAGCTTTACGGAGGGTAATGAGCAGTTCTTC.

This clonotype was counted once. The chain joins TRBV4-1 to TRBJ1-1; D is perhaps TRBD1 (5 bases). The length of the CDR3 is 16 residues. CDR1 MGHRA and CDR2 YSYEKL come from the germline V gene. The V end lost 0 bases, the J end lost 6 bases, and 17 bases lay between the germline ends. In DNA form, the CDR3 reads TGCGCCAGCAGCCAAGATCTATTTGAGGGGTTGGCTGAAGCTTTCTTT. It translates to CASSQDLFEGLAEAFF.

This clonotype has just a few counts. This chain connects TRBV11-2 to TRBJ2-1; tentatively, D is TRBD2 (6 bases). The CDR3 length is 13 residues. With 8 bases removed from V and 0 bases from J, the gap between germline ends came to 8 bases. The germline V gene has CDR1 SGHAT and CDR2 FQNNGV. CDR3 residues: CASHGSSYNEQFF. CDR3 nucleotide sequence: TGTGCCAGCCACGGGAGCTCCTACAATGAGCAGTTCTTC. Using reference TRBV11-2 and TRBJ2-1 for the parts outside the CDR3, the full variable domain is EAGVAQSPRYKIIEKRQSVAFWCNPISGHATLYWYQQILGQGPKLLIQFQNNGVVDDSQLPKDRFSAERLKGVDSTLKIQPAKLEDSAVYLCASHGSSYNEQFFGPGTRLTVL.

The rearrangement links TRBV27 to TRBJ1-2, with 11 positions matching TRBD1. Germline trimming cut 6 bases from V and 4 bases from J; bases unmatched to any gene: 4. The CDR3 sequence is 14 residues long. CDR1 MNHEY and CDR2 SMNVEV come from the germline V gene (reference sequence). In DNA, the CDR3 is TGTGCCAGCAGATGGACAGGGGGCGCCTATGGCTACACCTTC. Translated: CASRWTGGAYGYTF.

This clonotype was counted a few times. This chain uses TRBV19 with TRBJ1-1, with TRBD1 as a possible D gene (6 bases). Germline CDR1 LNHDA, CDR2 SQIVND (reference sequence). V lost 5 bases to trimming and J lost 11 bases, with 15 bases between them. This CDR3 has 12 amino acids. Here the CDR3 DNA reads TGTGCCAGTAGTGTTGGGGGCGTCGGGGCTTTCTTT. Translated: CASSVGGVGAFF.

This chain links TRBV4-1 with TRBJ1-1, with D tentatively TRBD1 (5 bases). The V and J ends lost 1 base and 6 bases respectively, with 12 bases between them. The germline V gene encodes CDR1 MGHRA and CDR2 YSYEKL. CDR3 length equals 14 residues. The CDR3: CASSQGHGAPEAFF. The CDR3 DNA reads TGCGCCAGCAGCCAAGGTCATGGGGCGCCTGAAGCTTTCTTT.